This T cell receptor (beta chain) stems from a study of cytomegalovirus exposure and HLA in healthy donors. In the PCR, 60 Vbeta and 13 Jbeta primers were used. Produced via immunoSEQ multiplex PCR; TCRdb's table is partial and in-frame only. The data show approximately 170,000 clones, roughly three quarters seen once. Sequencing was performed on PBMCs. This receptor was taken from a woman between 40 and 55 years old in good health and CMV-seropositive.

The chain's CDR3 is CASSVEQGYGEQYF. The CDR3, as DNA: TGTGCCAGCAGCGTAGAACAGGGCTACGGCGAGCAGTACTTC. The chain couples TRBV9 to TRBJ2-7, with D maybe TRBD1 (6 bases). V lost 0 bases and J lost 6, with 13 bases in between. Per the germline V gene, CDR1 is SGDLS and CDR2 is YYNGEE. This CDR3 is 14 amino acids long.